This T cell receptor (beta chain) was documented in a study of blood T cell repertoires in COVID-19. Whole-study context: Sites in the United States, Italy and Spain provided acute and convalescent COVID-19 samples.

In the original workflow: Reference gene primer amplification gave estimated nucleated cell counts. TCRdb's table, derived via immunoSEQ multiplex PCR, lists solely in-frame clones and lacks some. The V and J calls and clone size come from that table; D and trimming were worked out from the DNA. The table has around 86,000 clones, about 83% seen once. The sequence derives from a woman aged 80 or older with acute or convalescent COVID-19. The specimen sequenced was peripheral blood.

In DNA form, the CDR3 reads TGTGCCAGTAGTATTTTATTCGGCGGCGCGAGGGGGGAAGCTTTCTTT. Its translation is CASSILFGGARGEAFF. The rearrangement joins TRBV19 to TRBJ1-1; TRBD1 is a possible D gene (6 bases). The V end lost 3 bases, the J end lost 8 bases, and 22 bases lay between the germline ends. CDR3 length equals 16 residues. Per germline, CDR1 LNHDA and CDR2 SQIVND (reference sequence).